The 18 T cell receptor beta chains below come from one sample, sequenced in a study of T cell responses to AZD1222 COVID-19 vaccine. Data came from immunoSEQ multiplex PCR; TCRdb stores just in-frame clones and leaves some out. The table records roughly 200,000 clones, approximately 90% of them present only once. This sample comprised peripheral blood, obtained 28 days after the second AZD1222 dose. These receptors all come from an adult who received the AZD1222 COVID-19 vaccine.

J is TRBJ2-2 and V is TRBV5-1; 7 positions agree with TRBD1. The germline V gene encodes CDR1 SGHRS and CDR2 YFSETQ. Losses at the gene ends were 3 bases for V and 6 bases for J; bases not matched to a gene: 8. The CDR3 length is 15 residues. The CDR3 DNA reads as TGCGCCAGCAGCTCTGACAGGGATATCGCCGGGGAGCTGTTTTTT. Translation gives CASSSDRDIAGELFF.

This chain links TRBV24-1 with TRBJ2-2, with D tentatively TRBD1 or TRBD2 (5 bases each). V lost 1 base, J lost 1 base, and 15 bases lay in between. The CDR3 runs 18 residues. Germline CDR1 and CDR2: KGHDR and SFDVKD. CDR3 amino acids: CATSDFWSGSGNTGELFF. In nucleotides, the CDR3 is TGTGCCACCAGTGATTTCTGGTCAGGGAGCGGGAACACCGGGGAGCTGTTTTTT.

The V and J genes are TRBV7-2 and TRBJ2-1; no clear D. Trimming took off 1 base at V and 2 bases at J, with 9 bases between the two ends. CDR3 size: 15 residues. From germline, CDR1 is SGHTA and CDR2 FQGNSA. CDR3 nucleotides: TGTGCCAGCAGCTTAGAGTTTTCCCCCTACAATGAGCAGTTCTTC. Translated: CASSLEFSPYNEQFF.

This sequence joins TRBV5-1 and TRBJ2-7; 8 bases map to TRBD1. V dropped 0 bases and J dropped 6; count of bases not matched to a gene: 5. This CDR3 comprises 14 residues. CDR1 is SGHRS, CDR2 YFSETQ, per germline. The CDR3 reads CASSLGGTGGEQYF. The CDR3 region has the DNA TGCGCCAGCAGCTTGGGCGGTACAGGGGGCGAGCAGTACTTC.

The rearrangement joins TRBV6-5 to TRBJ2-7, with 7 nucleotides matching TRBD1. The V gene's germline CDR1 is MNHEY and CDR2 SVGAGI. The CDR3 length is 12 residues. Trimming cost V 9 bases and J 8 bases; bases outside gene matches: 10. This chain's CDR3 is CASGDSIRKQYF. Here the CDR3 DNA reads TGTGCCAGTGGGGACAGCATACGTAAGCAGTACTTC.

This rearrangement joins TRBV9 to TRBJ1-2, with D uncertain. Germline CDR1 is SGDLS and CDR2 is YYNGEE. The CDR3 extends over 16 amino acids. With 0 bases removed from V and 6 bases from J, the gap between germline ends came to 18 bases. This CDR3 reads CASSVGSRQGLDGYTF. As DNA, the CDR3 is TGTGCCAGCAGCGTAGGCTCAAGACAAGGATTAGATGGCTACACCTTC.

The J gene is TRBJ1-2, the V gene TRBV7-9, with D perhaps matching TRBD1 (5 bases). This CDR3 comprises 14 residues. From germline, CDR1 is SEHNR and CDR2 FQNEAQ (reference sequence). Trimming shortened V by 1 base and J by 7 bases, and 13 bases separated the two germline ends. This chain's CDR3 is CASSLGIGGSGYTF. As DNA, the CDR3 is TGTGCCAGCAGCTTAGGTATCGGGGGAAGTGGCTACACCTTC. The complete variable domain, with remaining parts taken from reference TRBV7-9 and TRBJ1-2, reads DTGVSQNPRHKITKRGQNVTFRCDPISEHNRLYWYRQTLGQGPEFLTYFQNEAQLEKSRLLSDRFSAERPKGSFSTLEIQRTEQGDSAMYLCASSLGIGGSGYTFGSGTRLTVV.

This clone has a single count. The rearrangement uses TRBV2 and TRBJ1-2; the match to TRBD1 covers 7 bases. Trimming cost V 7 bases and J 2 bases; bases outside gene matches: 10. There are 15 residues in the CDR3. Germline CDR1 and CDR2: SNHLY and FYNNEI. The CDR3 region is CASNVNRGRNYGYTF. CDR3 nucleotide sequence: TGTGCCAGCAACGTTAACAGGGGACGGAACTATGGCTACACCTTC.

The chain combines TRBV5-1 with TRBJ2-1; the D gene is possibly TRBD2 (5 bases). V was trimmed by 4 bases and J by 3 bases, leaving 14 bases between them. The CDR3 covers 15 residues. The germline gives CDR1 SGHRS, CDR2 YFSETQ. The CDR3 region has the DNA TGCGCCAGCAGCCCCGGTGGAGGCGACTACAATGAGCAGTTCTTC. Its translation is CASSPGGGDYNEQFF.

This clone was recorded only once. The chain combines TRBV27 with TRBJ2-7; the D is unclear. CDR3 size: 13 residues. CDR1 and CDR2 (germline): MNHEY, SMNVEV (reference sequence). V lost 6 bases and J lost 0, with 9 bases in between. The CDR3 loop is CASRHPDSYEQYF. The DNA for the CDR3 is TGTGCCAGCAGACATCCGGACTCCTACGAGCAGTACTTC.

This chain uses TRBV21-1 with TRBJ2-6; the table calls TRBD1, which could not be checked here. TRBV21-1 is listed as a pseudogene. This CDR3 spans 19 amino acids. The CDR3 sequence is CASSPRQGSLSSGANVLTF. As DNA, the CDR3 is TGTGCCAGCAGCCCACGTCAGGGCAGTCTCAGCTCTGGGGCCAACGTCCTGACTTTC.

This chain joins TRBV19 and TRBJ2-7; TRBD2 matches at 7 bases. Per germline, CDR1 LNHDA and CDR2 SQIVND (reference sequence). The CDR3 extends over 14 amino acids. V lost 4 bases, J lost 0 bases, and 3 bases stayed unmatched. The CDR3 is CASSNLAASYEQYF. In DNA form, the CDR3 reads TGTGCCAGTAGTAATCTAGCGGCCTCCTACGAGCAGTACTTC.

As DNA, the CDR3 is TGTGCCTGGAGTGGATCCCAGCGGGAGGGCATCGATGAGCAGTTCTTC. Amino acid sequence: CAWSGSQREGIDEQFF. The V call is TRBV30, the J call TRBJ2-1, with 10 bases identical to TRBD2. V was pared by 1 base and J by 8 bases, with 11 bases of the junction left unmatched. The CDR3 spans 16 residues. Per germline, CDR1 GTSNPN and CDR2 SVGIG (reference sequence).

The J gene is TRBJ1-1, the V gene TRBV24-1; no definite D call. Germline V CDR1 and CDR2: KGHDR, SFDVKD. CDR3 length: 15 amino acids. V was pared by 8 bases and J by 1 base, with 16 bases between. CDR3 DNA sequence: TGTGCCACCAAAAGAGGTTCAGACCCGAACACTGAAGCTTTCTTT. It codes for CATKRGSDPNTEAFF.

V usage is TRBV3-1 (or the pseudogene TRBV3-2) and J usage is TRBJ1-2; D call uncertain. V shed 3 bases and J shed 8 bases, with 16 bases lying between them. The CDR3 has 14 amino acids. The germline V gene encodes CDR1 LGHDT and CDR2 YNNKEL (reference sequence). The CDR3 region is CASSQRDGAGGYTF. In DNA, the CDR3 is TGTGCCAGCAGCCAGCGAGACGGTGCTGGAGGCTACACCTTC.

This chain links TRBV10-1 with TRBJ2-1; D is ambiguous. CDR1 is WNHNN, CDR2 SYGVQD, per germline (reference sequence). This CDR3 has 13 residues. The ends were cut back, 8 bases at V and 0 bases at J, with 8 bases in the middle. The CDR3 protein is CASEPSSYNEQFF. The CDR3 DNA reads TGCGCCAGCGAGCCGAGCTCCTACAATGAGCAGTTCTTC.

The rearrangement links TRBV5-4 to TRBJ1-2, with TRBD1 identical over 8 bases. The CDR3 sequence is 15 residues long. V dropped 4 bases and J dropped 4; count of bases not matched to a gene: 9. Germline V gives CDR1 SGHNT, CDR2 YYREEE (reference sequence). The CDR3 DNA is TGTGCCAGCAGCATGAAGACAGGGGAGAGCTATGGCTACACCTTC. Its translation is CASSMKTGESYGYTF.

The chain has TRBV7-9 and TRBJ2-7; TRBD1 aligns across 7 bases. CDR3 length: 14 residues. Germline values: CDR1 SEHNR, CDR2 FQNEAQ (reference sequence). V trimming: 5 bases; J trimming: 2 bases; junction bases outside the gene matches: 6. The CDR3 sequence is CASSLGQVTYEQYF. The CDR3 DNA reads TGTGCCAGCAGCCTCGGACAGGTAACCTACGAGCAGTACTTC.